The 19 T cell receptor beta chains below come from one sample, sequenced in a study of cytomegalovirus exposure and HLA in healthy donors. Primers included in the PCR were 60 Vbeta and 13 Jbeta primers. The protocol was immunoSEQ multiplex PCR, while the TCRdb copy is restricted to in-frame clones and leaves out a portion. The sample has 140,000 or so clones; around four fifths are singletons. Sequenced sample: PBMCs. Receptors originate from a female donor in good health and CMV-seronegative.

The V call is TRBV27, the J call TRBJ1-1; the D gene is possibly TRBD1 (6 bases). The CDR3 loop spans 14 amino acids. The V gene lost 6 bases and the J gene lost 0 bases, with 11 bases spanning the gap. Germline CDR1 MNHEY, CDR2 SMNVEV (reference sequence). This CDR3 is CASSRGQLNTEAFF. The CDR3 DNA follows: TGTGCCAGCAGCCGAGGACAGCTGAACACTGAAGCTTTCTTT.

This sequence joins TRBV10-1 and TRBJ1-1; D unresolved. CDR1 and CDR2 from the germline V gene are WNHNN and SYGVQD (reference sequence). The CDR3 loop spans 15 amino acids. Trimming took 3 bases from V and 0 from J, leaving 11 bases between them. The CDR3 bases are TGCGCCAGCAGTGAAGGTGGGCGTTTGAACACTGAAGCTTTCTTT. Protein sequence: CASSEGGRLNTEAFF.

This chain links TRBV5-4 with TRBJ2-1, with TRBD2 identical over 8 bases. The germline CDR1 and CDR2 sequences are SGHNT and YYREEE (reference sequence). This CDR3 is built from 15 residues. J lost 5 bases, V lost 4 bases, and 8 bases had no gene match. The DNA of the CDR3 is TGTGCCAGCAGCACCGGACTAGCAACGGACAATGAGCAGTTCTTC. Its translation is CASSTGLATDNEQFF.

The chain couples TRBV7-9 to TRBJ2-6, with D maybe TRBD1 (6 bases). The CDR3 has 15 amino acids. The germline V gene has CDR1 SEHNR and CDR2 FQNEAQ (reference sequence). V dropped 3 bases and J dropped 1 base, with 7 bases sitting between them. The CDR3 nucleotides are TGTGCCAGCAGCTTTACAGGGTCTGGGGCCAACGTCCTGACTTTC. This encodes CASSFTGSGANVLTF.

The chain joins TRBV10-1 to TRBJ2-7; TRBD1 aligns across 8 bases. The CDR3 is 13 amino acids. CDR1 is WNHNN, CDR2 SYGVQD, per germline (reference sequence). V was clipped by 4 bases and J by 4 bases; unmatched bases: 3. CDR3 DNA sequence: TGCGCCAGCAGTGTGGACAGGGAATACGAGCAGTACTTC. Amino acid sequence: CASSVDREYEQYF.

This clone was picked up one time. This chain links TRBV6-5 with TRBJ2-7, with 9 bases identical to TRBD1. CDR1 and CDR2 (germline): MNHEY, SVGAGI. The CDR3 is 15 amino acids. V was clipped by 4 bases and J by 4 bases; unmatched bases: 8. For the CDR3, the DNA is TGTGCCAGCAGTTCACCGGGACAGGGATCTTACGAGCAGTACTTC. Protein: CASSSPGQGSYEQYF.

The chain has TRBV5-4 and TRBJ1-1, with D possibly matching TRBD1 (5 bases). The CDR3 spans 13 residues. CDR1 is SGHNT, CDR2 YYREEE, per germline (reference sequence). V was cut by 2 bases and J by 8 bases, with 13 bases left in between. CDR3 nucleotides: TGTGCCAGCAGCTTAGGCGGGGACTTCGAAGCTTTCTTT. Protein: CASSLGGDFEAFF.

The chain recombines TRBV6-1 with TRBJ2-5; 12 bases align to TRBD2. The V segment lost 6 bases and the J segment 6 bases; nucleotides outside the gene matches: 8. The CDR3 covers 15 residues. The germline CDR1 and CDR2 sequences are MNHNS and SASEGT. The CDR3 here is CASSSTSGGIQTQYF. CDR3 DNA sequence: TGTGCCAGCAGCTCCACTAGCGGGGGGATACAGACCCAGTACTTC.

This sequence joins TRBV29-1 and TRBJ2-5, with D possibly TRBD1 on 7 matching bases. This CDR3 has 13 amino acids. The germline CDR1 and CDR2 sequences are SQVTM and ANQGSEA. The ends were cut back, 2 bases at V and 7 bases at J, with 14 bases in the middle. The CDR3 sequence is CSVERSQGGTQYF. The CDR3 DNA reads TGCAGCGTTGAAAGGTCCCAGGGGGGGACCCAGTACTTC.

J is TRBJ1-1 and V is TRBV19, with TRBD1 identical over 10 bases. The junction had 6 bases not matched to a gene; V was cut back by 2 bases and J by 6 bases. The CDR3 sequence is 15 residues long. Per germline, CDR1 LNHDA and CDR2 SQIVND (reference sequence). CDR3 sequence (DNA): TGTGCCAGTAGTATATTTTGGGGGACAGGGGCTGAAGCTTTCTTT. Encoded protein: CASSIFWGTGAEAFF.

The V gene is TRBV28, the J gene TRBJ2-4, with a weak D call TRBD2 (6 bases). The V end lost 7 bases, the J end lost 0 bases, and 16 bases lay between the germline ends. The germline V gene encodes CDR1 MDHEN and CDR2 SYDVKM. The CDR3 is 16 amino acids. CDR3 nucleotides: TGTGCCAGCACCCCCCGGGCGGGACCAGCCAAAAACATTCAGTACTTC. This codes for CASTPRAGPAKNIQYF.

The chain couples TRBV7-6 to TRBJ2-2; 8 bases align to TRBD1. Germline loops: CDR1 SGHVS, CDR2 FNYEAQ. CDR3 length equals 15 residues. V lost 5 bases, J lost 3 bases, and 5 bases stayed unmatched. The DNA of the CDR3 is TGTGCCAGCAGCCAACGGACAGGGCACACCGGGGAGCTGTTTTTT. Its protein is CASSQRTGHTGELFF.

V usage is TRBV2 and J usage is TRBJ1-4; TRBD1 matches 9 bases. The CDR3 runs to 15 residues. Losses at the gene ends were 1 base for V and 14 bases for J; bases not matched to a gene: 11. The germline CDR1 and CDR2 sequences are SNHLY and FYNNEI. CDR3 in amino acids: CASSEEGTGYTLLFF. In nucleotides, the CDR3 is TGTGCCAGCAGTGAAGAGGGGACAGGGTACACTCTGCTGTTTTTT.

The chain carries TRBV6-1 and TRBJ2-3; tentative D call: TRBD1 (6 bases). With 6 bases removed from V and 2 bases from J, the gap between germline ends came to 15 bases. The CDR3 covers 15 residues. Germline assignment: CDR1 MNHNS and CDR2 SASEGT. The CDR3 DNA reads TGTGCCAGCAGGGTTATGACAGGCCCCACAGATACGCAGTATTTT. It translates to CASRVMTGPTDTQYF.

CDR3 DNA: TGTGCCAGCAAGGGAACAGGGGGTAACTATGGCTACACCTTC. This sequence encodes CASKGTGGNYGYTF. This chain connects TRBV28 to TRBJ1-2, with 8 bases identical to TRBD1. This CDR3 contains 14 residues. Germline loops: CDR1 MDHEN, CDR2 SYDVKM. V was clipped by 7 bases and J by 1 base; unmatched bases: 5.

The gene calls are TRBV19 and TRBJ1-1; D possibly corresponds to TRBD1 (6 bases). Per the germline V gene, CDR1 is LNHDA and CDR2 is SQIVND (reference sequence). This CDR3 is 15 amino acids long. Trimming pared 9 bases from V and 0 bases from J, leaving 17 bases between. The CDR3 bases are TGTGCCAGCCAAGATCCGGGACACTTGAACACTGAAGCTTTCTTT. It translates to CASQDPGHLNTEAFF.

This clone was seen once. The V call is TRBV19, the J call TRBJ2-1; tentatively, D is TRBD2 (6 bases). V was clipped by 4 bases and J by 3 bases, with 13 bases between them. Germline CDR1 and CDR2: LNHDA and SQIVND (reference sequence). The CDR3 has 15 residues. The CDR3 protein is CASSRGGINYNEQFF. The CDR3 DNA follows: TGTGCCAGTAGTAGGGGCGGGATAAACTACAATGAGCAGTTCTTC.

The CDR3 is CAWRQPIPWDSEAFF. CDR3 bases: TGTGCCTGGAGGCAACCGATTCCCTGGGACTCTGAAGCTTTCTTT. The rearrangement uses TRBV30 and TRBJ1-1; TRBD1 might be the D (5 bases). The CDR3 length is 15 residues. Per germline, CDR1 GTSNPN and CDR2 SVGIG (reference sequence). Trimming removed 3 bases from V and 6 bases from J, with 20 bases in between. The full variable domain, with the rest looked up from reference TRBV30 and TRBJ1-1, is SQTIHQWPATLVQPVGSPLSLECTVEGTSNPNLYWYRQAAGRGLQLLFYSVGIGQISSEVPQNLSASRPQDRQFILSSKKLLLSDSGFYLCAWRQPIPWDSEAFFGQGTRLTVV.

A remark on this clone: The junction differs from germline at one of its ends, possibly a read error. This chain connects TRBV19 to TRBJ1-5; weak D call: TRBD1 (5 bases). This CDR3 region has 13 residues. Germline V gene data show CDR1 as LNHDA and CDR2 as SQIVND (reference sequence). The CDR3 here is CASSVDSDQPQHF. The DNA of the CDR3 is TGTGCCAGTAGTGTAGACAGCGATCAGCCCCAGCATTTT.